This paragraph covers one T cell receptor (beta chain) sequence. Data came from immunoSEQ multiplex PCR; TCRdb stores just in-frame clones and leaves some out. The sample shows under 55,000 clones, 80% of them seen only once. Single viable CD3+CD4+CD8-CD45RO+ cells were sorted as the memory CD4+ T cells. The data originate from a study of memory CD4+ T cells and cytomegalovirus serostatus. Background on the study: Of the healthy Belgian adults, 9 were CMV seropositive and 24 seronegative.

The sequence derives from an adult in good health and CMV-seropositive. Sequencing used memory CD4+ T cells from blood.

CDR3 in amino acids: CASSTGRHNEQFF. For the CDR3, the DNA is TGTGCCAGTAGTACGGGACGCCACAATGAGCAGTTCTTC. The J gene is TRBJ2-1, the V gene TRBV19; D may be TRBD1 or TRBD2 (5 bases each). Germline V gene sequence: CDR1 LNHDA, CDR2 SQIVND (reference sequence). There are 13 residues in the CDR3. Trimming shortened V by 4 bases and J by 5 bases, and 9 bases separated the two germline ends.